The clone carrying this T cell receptor (beta chain) appeared a few times. The antigen remains unidentified. Only one base separates this from a far larger clonotype, so it likely reflects a read error. Within the sample, other DNA sequences also encode this same CDR3. It was with 60 Vbeta and 13 Jbeta primers that the PCR ran. Produced via immunoSEQ multiplex PCR; TCRdb's table is partial and in-frame only. The repertoire holds tens of thousands of clones, with approximately 71% as singletons. The source of the sample is a study of cytomegalovirus exposure and HLA in healthy donors. Points from the study as a whole: For most TCR beta V segments, an earlier analysis put the productive rate at about 90% or about 30% of the time. Among TCR beta chains of equal frequency, HLA-associated ones were more clonally expanded in a later analysis. In a later analysis, at a false discovery rate of 0.05, 16,951 TCR beta sequences matched HLA alleles. TCR association rates varied by HLA locus in a later analysis, with DRB1 highest and HLA-C lowest.

Deletions cut 0 bases from V and 6 bases from J, with 12 bases between. There are 15 residues in the CDR3. CDR1 is SGHVS and CDR2 is FQNEAQ in the germline V gene. The V gene is TRBV7-8, the J gene TRBJ2-1; perhaps TRBD2 as D (5 bases). This sequence originates from a man aged 50-59 years in good health and CMV-seropositive. The specimen sequenced was PBMCs. CDR3 sequence reads: CASSLARGPGNEQFF. The CDR3 nucleotides read TGTGCCAGCAGCTTAGCGCGAGGGCCTGGCAATGAGCAGTTCTTC. The whole variable domain, remainder taken from reference TRBV7-8 and TRBJ2-1, is GAGVSQSPRYKVAKRGQDVALRCDPISGHVSLFWYQQALGQGPEFLTYFQNEAQLDKSGLPSDRFFAERPEGSVSTLKIQRTQQEDSAVYLCASSLARGPGNEQFFGPGTRLTVL.